These T cell receptor beta chains were read from a single sample in a study of T cell responses to AZD1222 COVID-19 vaccine. The data were produced by immunoSEQ multiplex PCR, yet TCRdb's version contains in-frame clones alone and is incomplete. The data contain 100,000 to 150,000 clones, around nine tenths of them singletons. The specimen comprised peripheral blood, sampled on day 0 of AZD1222 vaccination. The receptors originated from an adult in good health. Both conserved end residues are trimmed from each CDR3. Clone size is not always given. Where it is, it says once, few, many or a class for expanded clones.

j_call	v_call	clone_size	cdr3_aa
TRBJ1-1	TRBV7-9	once	ASSLRSGGNTEAF
TRBJ1-5	TRBV6-5	.	ASQGDQPQH
TRBJ2-7	TRBV24-1	.	ATPRLGTAYEQY
TRBJ2-7	TRBV4-1	.	ASSQPLEGYEQY
TRBJ2-7	TRBV10-3	.	AISAGTGDYEQY
TRBJ2-7	TRBV5-1	.	ASSLEGNSYEQY
TRBJ2-7	TRBV5-1	.	ASSLVGTSTYEQY
TRBJ1-6	TRBV20-1	.	SASSAGGNSPLH
TRBJ2-7	TRBV13	.	ASSLTYEQY
TRBJ2-5	TRBV24-1	.	ATSRGETQY
TRBJ2-7	TRBV24-1	.	ATSDRTSGRAFGNEQY
TRBJ1-1	TRBV13	.	ASSSRTGPILNTEAF
TRBJ2-1	TRBV5-1	.	ASSKLRGTSGSGFGYEQF
TRBJ1-5	TRBV19	.	ASERGHNQPQH
TRBJ2-3	TRBV4-1	.	ASSQEGLVILTDTQY
TRBJ2-1	TRBV11-2	.	ASSFILAGVNEQF
TRBJ2-3	TRBV12-3/TRBV12-4	.	ASSLPQDTQY
TRBJ2-7	TRBV2	.	ASTRTDPYEQY
TRBJ2-5	TRBV4-2	.	ASSQVLAGVETQY
TRBJ2-3	TRBV2	.	AITHGSSGSFTDTQY
TRBJ2-1	TRBV11-3	few	ASSLASGHYNEQF
TRBJ2-6	TRBV7-6	.	ASSLFTGGPTSGANVLT
TRBJ1-2	TRBV10-3	.	AISEGSSNYGYT
TRBJ2-1	TRBV7-9	.	ASSLDSWTSGSNEQF
TRBJ1-4	TRBV18	.	ASSAVATNEKLF
TRBJ2-3	TRBV4-3	.	ASTTACTDTQY
TRBJ1-4	TRBV27	.	ASSTQSGTGIEKLF
TRBJ1-1	TRBV11-2	.	ASSRTNSQHQPNTEAF
TRBJ2-3	TRBV20-1	.	SASDEITSGRGDTQY
TRBJ2-7	TRBV7-2	.	ASSLGRGPPLVGEQY
TRBJ2-1	TRBV4-1	.	ASSQGPAAAYNEQF
TRBJ2-7	TRBV5-4	.	ASSPGTSGRYEQY
TRBJ1-2	TRBV7-9	.	ASSLGAGEGYT
TRBJ2-1	TRBV6-2/TRBV6-3	.	ASSYRLALYNEQF
TRBJ2-1	TRBV5-1	once	ASSLAVGDEQF
TRBJ1-2	TRBV19	.	ASTTRDYGYT
TRBJ2-5	TRBV5-4	.	ASATPGKETQY
TRBJ1-5	TRBV28	.	ASSPDRAGGQPQH
TRBJ1-4	TRBV3-1/TRBV3-2	.	ASSQGTNEKLF